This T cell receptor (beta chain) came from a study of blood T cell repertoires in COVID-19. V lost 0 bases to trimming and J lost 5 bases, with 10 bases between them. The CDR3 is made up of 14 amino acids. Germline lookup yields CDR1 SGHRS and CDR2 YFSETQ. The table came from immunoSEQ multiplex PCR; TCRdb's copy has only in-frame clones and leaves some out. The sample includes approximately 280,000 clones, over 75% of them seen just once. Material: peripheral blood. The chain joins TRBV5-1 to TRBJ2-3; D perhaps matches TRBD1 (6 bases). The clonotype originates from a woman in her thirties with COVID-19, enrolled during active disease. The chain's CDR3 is CASSLAQGIDTQYF. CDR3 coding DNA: TGCGCCAGCAGCTTGGCCCAGGGGATAGATACGCAGTATTTT.